The clone carrying this T cell receptor beta chain was detected ten times or more. The data were taken from a study of CD8+ T cells in alopecia areata. Extracted RNA was reverse transcribed, and the resulting cDNA served as sequencing template. Data came from immunoSEQ multiplex PCR; TCRdb stores just in-frame clones and leaves some out. The sample lists about 180,000 clones; around 63% were seen once. Germline lookup yields CDR1 SGHRS and CDR2 YFSETQ. CDR3 length: 14 residues. V was clipped by 4 bases and J by 8 bases; unmatched bases: 5. The chain employs TRBV5-1 and TRBJ1-6; TRBD1 aligns across 8 bases. This receptor was identified in a human donor with alopecia areata. Sequencing was performed on CD4+ T cells sorted from blood, taken at week 0. The CDR3 DNA follows: TGCGCCAGCAGCCAGGGACAGGATTATTCACCCCTCCACTTT. Its protein product is CASSQGQDYSPLHF.